What follows are 10 T cell receptor beta chains derived from one specimen sequenced in a study of cytomegalovirus exposure and HLA in healthy donors. Clones were sequenced by immunoSEQ multiplex PCR, and TCRdb holds only the in-frame ones, with some missing. This table has 100,000 to 130,000 clones, under 97% appearing once. Sequenced material: PBMCs. These receptors were taken from a woman aged 18-35 years in good health and CMV-seronegative.

The chain carries TRBV6-6 and TRBJ1-4; D uncertain. This CDR3 comprises 14 residues. Trimming removed 6 bases at V and 5 bases at J, with 13 bases between. The V gene's germline CDR1 is MNHNY and CDR2 SVGAGI (reference sequence). CDR3 DNA: TGTGCCAGCAGCGTGACGGGATTGAATGAAAAACTGTTTTTT. It is translated as CASSVTGLNEKLFF.

This chain connects TRBV4-1 to TRBJ1-2; D is possibly TRBD1 (5 bases). Germline V CDR1 and CDR2: MGHRA, YSYEKL. Deletions cut 0 bases from V and 2 bases from J, with 13 bases between. The CDR3 totals 16 residues. The chain's CDR3 is CASSQDRQGWNYGYTF. The CDR3 DNA is TGCGCCAGCAGCCAAGACCGGCAGGGTTGGAACTATGGCTACACCTTC.

The rearrangement uses TRBV28 and TRBJ1-3; no reliable D call. The CDR3 has 16 amino acids. Trimming removed 10 bases from V and 0 bases from J, with 19 bases in between. CDR1 is MDHEN, CDR2 SYDVKM, per germline. CDR3: CATFNTRRNSGNTIYF. CDR3 sequence (DNA): TGTGCCACCTTTAACACCAGGCGCAACTCTGGAAACACCATATATTTT.

The chain uses TRBV2 and TRBJ2-3, with a weak D call TRBD1 (5 bases). V was cut by 0 bases and J by 0 bases, with 7 bases left in between. The CDR3 contains 15 residues. Looked up from germline, CDR1 is SNHLY and CDR2 is FYNNEI. The CDR3 region is CASSEAQGSTDTQYF. The CDR3 DNA reads as TGTGCCAGCAGTGAAGCGCAGGGTAGCACAGATACGCAGTATTTT.

The chain employs TRBV4-1 and TRBJ2-1; TRBD2 matches 11 bases. After removal of 3 bases from V and 0 bases from J, the junction contained 16 bases not matched to a gene. CDR1 and CDR2 from the germline V gene are MGHRA and YSYEKL. The CDR3 extends over 21 amino acids. The CDR3 bases are TGCGCCAGCAGCCATCCTAAGCGGAGTCTAGCGGGGGGACCCTCCTACAATGAGCAGTTCTTC. It codes for CASSHPKRSLAGGPSYNEQFF.

This chain joins TRBV9 and TRBJ2-7; TRBD1 matches 10 bases. CDR1 and CDR2 from the germline V gene are SGDLS and YYNGEE. CDR3 size: 15 residues. V trimming: 2 bases; J trimming: 0 bases; junction bases outside the gene matches: 2. The CDR3 nucleotides read TGTGCCAGCAGCGTCGGGACAGGGGACTCCTACGAGCAGTACTTC. Its translation: CASSVGTGDSYEQYF.

The chain employs TRBV23-1 and TRBJ1-1; tentative D call: TRBD1 (6 bases). TRBV23-1 is known as an ORF, though its function is uncertain. This CDR3 spans 15 amino acids. The V gene lost 1 base and the J gene lost 3 bases, with 12 bases spanning the gap. The CDR3 DNA is TGCGCCAGCAGTCAATTTCGGGGGGCGGACACTGAAGCTTTCTTT. This codes for CASSQFRGADTEAFF.

This clone was found a few times. The V call is TRBV5-4, the J call TRBJ2-3; TRBD2 is a possible D gene (5 bases). V was shortened by 3 bases and J by 0 bases, with 8 bases between the two germline ends. Per germline, CDR1 SGHNT and CDR2 YYREEE (reference sequence). The CDR3 extends over 14 amino acids. The DNA for the CDR3 is TGTGCCAGCAGCTCGGACTTTAGCACAGATACGCAGTATTTT. Its translation: CASSSDFSTDTQYF.

V gene TRBV5-4 combines with J gene TRBJ1-1; D is unresolved. Trimming took 0 bases from V and 1 from J, leaving 4 bases between them. CDR1 is SGHNT and CDR2 is YYREEE in the germline V gene (reference sequence). The CDR3 runs to 13 residues. The CDR3 region has the DNA TGTGCCAGCAGCTTGGACAGGAACACTGAAGCTTTCTTT. Protein: CASSLDRNTEAFF.

The chain uses TRBV6-5 and TRBJ1-5; 7 bases match TRBD1. CDR1 and CDR2 from the germline V gene are MNHEY and SVGAGI. CDR3 length: 15 residues. The V gene end was trimmed by 6 bases and the J gene end by 4 bases; junction bases not matched to a gene: 9. The CDR3 here is CASSVDRAANQPQHF. CDR3 DNA sequence: TGTGCCAGCAGCGTAGACAGGGCGGCTAATCAGCCCCAGCATTTT.